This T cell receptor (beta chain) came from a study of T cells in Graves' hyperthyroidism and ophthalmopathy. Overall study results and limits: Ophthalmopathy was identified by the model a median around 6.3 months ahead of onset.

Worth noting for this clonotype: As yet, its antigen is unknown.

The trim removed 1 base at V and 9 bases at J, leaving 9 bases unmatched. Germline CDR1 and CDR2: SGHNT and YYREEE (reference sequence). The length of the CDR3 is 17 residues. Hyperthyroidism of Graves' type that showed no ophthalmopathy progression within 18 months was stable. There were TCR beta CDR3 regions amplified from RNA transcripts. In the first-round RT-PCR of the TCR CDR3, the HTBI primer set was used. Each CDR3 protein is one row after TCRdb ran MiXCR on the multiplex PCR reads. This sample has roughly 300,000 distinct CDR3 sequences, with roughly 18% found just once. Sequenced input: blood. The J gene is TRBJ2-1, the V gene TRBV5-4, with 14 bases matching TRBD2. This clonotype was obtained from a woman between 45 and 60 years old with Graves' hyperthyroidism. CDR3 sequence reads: CASSLPLGLAGGVEQFF. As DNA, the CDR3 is TGTGCCAGCAGCTTGCCACTCGGACTAGCGGGAGGAGTTGAGCAGTTCTTC.